These 17 T cell receptor beta chains originate from one sample sequenced in a study of blood T cells in healthy people across ages. Using a J-beta primer mix together with a sample-barcoded 5' primer, a second PCR was run for roughly 7 to 11 cycles. TCRdb used MiXCR to reprocess the 5' RACE reads, holding one entry per CDR3 protein. The sample lists about 640,000 distinct CDR3 sequences, around 38% occurring once. Sequencing input: blood. These receptors all stem from a man older than 75 in good health.

The rearrangement links TRBV20-1 to TRBJ1-3; D is undetermined. The CDR3 spans 15 residues. Looked up from germline, CDR1 is DFQATT and CDR2 is SNEGSKA (reference sequence). Trimming stripped 3 bases from V and 6 bases from J, with 18 bases between. CDR3 residues: CSASGRAGPENTIYF. CDR3 DNA sequence: TGCAGTGCTAGCGGCCGCGCCGGACCTGAAAACACCATATATTTT.

The V and J genes are TRBV28 and TRBJ1-2; the D gene is possibly TRBD1 (6 bases). This CDR3 has 15 amino acids. Germline CDR1 MDHEN, CDR2 SYDVKM. V lost 4 bases, J lost 12 bases, and 24 bases lay in between. This chain's CDR3 is CASSSPDRTYGGDTF. In DNA form, the CDR3 reads TGTGCCAGCAGTTCCCCGGACAGAACCTATGGAGGGGACACCTTC.

The rearrangement uses TRBV25-1 and TRBJ2-7; 10 bases align to TRBD1. Germline loops: CDR1 MGHDK, CDR2 SYGVNS. The ends lost 1 base at V and 7 bases at J; junction bases unmatched: 10. The CDR3 runs 16 residues. CDR3: CASSESGTGDLNEQYF. As DNA, the CDR3 is TGTGCCAGCAGTGAATCCGGGACAGGGGATTTAAATGAGCAGTACTTC.

This clonotype was counted many times. This chain uses TRBV7-2 with TRBJ2-5; tentatively, D is TRBD2 (5 bases). V was cut by 5 bases and J by 1 base, with 11 bases left in between. CDR1 and CDR2 from the germline V gene are SGHTA and FQGNSA. The CDR3 covers 14 residues. The CDR3 DNA reads TGTGCCAGCAGCGTTACTAGAGGCCAAGAGACCCAGTACTTC. Protein sequence: CASSVTRGQETQYF.

Turning to this clonotype: Its ends do not fully match the called genes, so a read error is possible. V is TRBV9 and J is TRBJ2-1; D is possibly TRBD2 (6 bases). The V gene's germline CDR1 is SGDLS and CDR2 YYNGEE. This CDR3 is built from 13 residues. CDR3 sequence reads: CASSGGLNNEQFF. The CDR3 DNA reads as TGTGCCAGCAGCGGGGGACTCAACAATGAGCAGTTCTTT.

This clonotype was recorded a few times. V usage is TRBV7-2 and J usage is TRBJ2-1; the D gene is possibly TRBD1 (5 bases). This CDR3 is 18 amino acids long. Germline-derived CDR1 and CDR2 are SGHTA and FQGNSA. V shed 5 bases and J shed 6 bases, with 26 bases lying between them. The CDR3 is CASSQMGHGTSLLNEQFF. CDR3 nucleotides: TGTGCCAGCAGCCAAATGGGGCACGGAACCTCCCTTCTCAATGAGCAGTTCTTC.

The gene calls are TRBV6-2 or TRBV6-3 and TRBJ1-5, with a possible D match to TRBD1 (6 bases). CDR1 and CDR2 from the germline V gene are MNHEY and SVGEGT. This CDR3 comprises 14 residues. The V end was cut by 5 bases, the J end by 10 bases, with 18 bases between. CDR3 amino acids: CASSTGTTISPQHF. CDR3 in DNA: TGTGCCAGCAGTACCGGGACAACCATCAGCCCCCAGCATTTT.

By share of the sample, this clonotype is large (0.1 to 1%). CDR3 DNA: TGCAGTGCTACGACCGGGACTAGCGGGGGGTGGGAGCAGTTCTTC. Translated, it gives CSATTGTSGGWEQFF. J is TRBJ2-1 and V is TRBV20-1; TRBD2 matches at 15 bases. CDR3 size: 15 residues. V shed 4 bases and J 10 bases; nucleotides not matched to a gene: 8. CDR1 is DFQATT and CDR2 is SNEGSKA in the germline V gene (reference sequence).

Remarks on this clonotype: This may arise from a read error, as a much more abundant clone is one base away. V and J are TRBV7-2 and TRBJ2-5; 8 bases fit TRBD1. The V segment lost 1 base and the J segment 11 bases; nucleotides outside the gene matches: 9. CDR1 SGHTA and CDR2 FQGNSA come from the germline V gene. This CDR3 is 14 amino acids long. CDR3 amino acids: CASSLGAGGRKQYF. CDR3 bases: TGTGCCAGCAGCTTAGGGGCAGGGGGCAGGAAGCAGTACTTC. The full variable domain, its missing parts supplied by reference TRBV7-2 and TRBJ2-5, is GAGVSQSPSNKVTEKGKDVELRCDPISGHTALYWYRQSLGQGLEFLIYFQGNSAPDKSGLPSDRFSAERTGGSVSTLTIQRTQQEDSAVYLCASSLGAGGRKQYFGPGTRLLVL.

This chain uses TRBV29-1 with TRBJ2-1; a weak D match, TRBD1 (5 bases). Germline V gene data show CDR1 as SQVTM and CDR2 as ANQGSEA. The CDR3 covers 13 residues. Trimming pared 4 bases from V and 7 bases from J, leaving 14 bases between. CDR3 DNA sequence: TGCAGCGTTGTGGACACTCGGTTGAATGAGCAGTTCTTC. This sequence encodes CSVVDTRLNEQFF.

The V and J genes are TRBV11-2 and TRBJ2-1, with TRBD2 matching 11 bases. Unmatched junction bases numbered 9, after V lost 5 bases and J lost 9 bases. This CDR3 region has 15 residues. Germline assignment: CDR1 SGHAT and CDR2 FQNNGV. Written as DNA, the CDR3 is TGTGCCAGCAGCGACACTAGCGGGGGCCCAATTGAGCAGTTCTTC. Its translation: CASSDTSGGPIEQFF. Using reference TRBV11-2 and TRBJ2-1 for the parts outside the CDR3, the full variable domain is EAGVAQSPRYKIIEKRQSVAFWCNPISGHATLYWYQQILGQGPKLLIQFQNNGVVDDSQLPKDRFSAERLKGVDSTLKIQPAKLEDSAVYLCASSDTSGGPIEQFFGPGTRLTVL.

This chain links TRBV4-3 with TRBJ1-2; D possibly corresponds to TRBD1 (5 bases). The CDR3 extends over 14 amino acids. Trimming took off 0 bases at V and 3 bases at J, with 8 bases between the two ends. Germline CDR1 reads LGHNA; CDR2 reads YSLEER. DNA of the CDR3: TGCGCCAGCAGCCAAGATCGGGGGTACTATGGCTACACCTTC. Translating it yields CASSQDRGYYGYTF.

V gene TRBV5-1 combines with J gene TRBJ1-1; D perhaps matches TRBD1 (6 bases). Trimming pared 7 bases from V and 3 bases from J, leaving 13 bases between. The CDR3 is 13 residues long. Germline CDR1 and CDR2: SGHRS and YFSETQ. The DNA of the CDR3 is TGCGCCAGCGGCCCGGGGGCGGACACTGAAGCTTTCTTT. Translated, it gives CASGPGADTEAFF.

This clonotype was found a few times. The chain has TRBV7-2 and TRBJ2-3; TRBD2 aligns across 7 bases. Germline-derived CDR1 and CDR2 are SGHTA and FQGNSA. The CDR3 spans 16 residues. V lost 5 bases to trimming and J lost 6 bases; unmatched junction nucleotides: 14. The CDR3 is CASSLAGTIVWDTQYF. The CDR3 DNA reads TGTGCCAGCAGCCTCGCCGGGACTATCGTATGGGATACGCAGTATTTT.

This clonotype was detected only a few times. The V gene is TRBV20-1, the J gene TRBJ2-7, with 7 nucleotides matching TRBD2. With V trimmed by 1 base and J by 4 bases, 7 bases remained unmatched. The germline V gene encodes CDR1 DFQATT and CDR2 SNEGSKA (reference sequence). CDR3 length equals 14 residues. For the CDR3, the DNA is TGCAGTGCTAGAGTTTCCGGGACTACATACGAGCAGTACTTC. It is translated as CSARVSGTTYEQYF.

With respect to this clonotype: A much bigger clone sits one base away, suggesting this may be a read error. The chain links TRBV3-1 to TRBJ1-2; D ambiguous. V gave up 0 bases and J gave up 4 bases, with 12 bases separating them. Germline-derived CDR1 and CDR2 are LGHDT and YNNKEL (reference sequence). The CDR3 is 15 residues long. The CDR3 sequence is CASSQEMMLRYGYTF. The DNA for the CDR3 is TGTGCCAGCAGCCAAGAAATGATGCTTCGCTATGGCTACACCTTC. Supplemented by reference TRBV3-1 and TRBJ1-2, the full variable domain reads DTAVSQTPKYLVTQMGNDKSIKCEQNLGHDTMYWYKQDSKKFLKIMFSYNNKELIINETVPNRFSPKSPDKAHLNLHINSLELGDSAVYFCASSQEMMLRYGYTFGSGTRLTVV.

The sample holds a few counts of this clonotype. The chain links TRBV29-1 to TRBJ1-2, with 7 bases that match TRBD1. CDR3 length equals 14 residues. V dropped 4 bases and J dropped 3; count of bases not matched to a gene: 8. CDR1 is SQVTM and CDR2 is ANQGSEA in the germline V gene. For the CDR3, the DNA is TGCAGCGTTGCTTTTCGACAGGGAGACTATGGCTACACCTTC. It encodes CSVAFRQGDYGYTF.